These 6 T cell receptor beta chains share one sample of origin, sequenced in a study of T-cell reconstitution after alpha-beta-depleted transplantation in children. Molecular barcoding with unique molecular identifiers was used for the TCRbeta library. TCRdb reprocessed the PCR reads with MiXCR, giving one entry per CDR3 protein. The repertoire holds 150,000 to 250,000 distinct CDR3 sequences, with about 15% as singletons. The sequences come from PBMCs from the stem cell graft donor, collected from the stem cell graft. All receptors come from a human donor who donated a stem cell graft to a child with acute lymphoblastic leukemia.

The rearrangement links TRBV7-9 to TRBJ2-7, with D perhaps TRBD2 (5 bases). V was clipped by 1 base and J by 3 bases, with 13 bases between them. The CDR3 sequence is 15 residues long. Germline V CDR1 and CDR2: SEHNR, FQNEAQ (reference sequence). The CDR3 nucleotides are TGTGCCAGCAGCTTAGAAGTTGGAGGTGGCTACGAGCAGTACTTC. Its translation is CASSLEVGGGYEQYF. The full variable domain, with the rest looked up from reference TRBV7-9 and TRBJ2-7, is DTGVSQNPRHKITKRGQNVTFRCDPISEHNRLYWYRQTLGQGPEFLTYFQNEAQLEKSRLLSDRFSAERPKGSFSTLEIQRTEQGDSAMYLCASSLEVGGGYEQYFGPGTRLTVT.

This clonotype was seen a handful of times. V and J are TRBV12-3 or TRBV12-4 and TRBJ1-5; a weak D match, TRBD1 (6 bases). This CDR3 comprises 15 residues. V lost 9 bases, J lost 0 bases, and 15 bases lay in between. The CDR3: CASRGADYSNQPQHF. Written as DNA, the CDR3 is TGTGCCAGTAGGGGGGCGGATTATAGCAATCAGCCCCAGCATTTT.

This clonotype appeared many times. V usage is TRBV5-1 and J usage is TRBJ1-2, with a tentative D call TRBD1 (5 bases). V was trimmed by 0 bases and J by 6 bases, leaving 9 bases between them. The CDR3 covers 13 residues. Germline CDR1 and CDR2: SGHRS and YFSETQ. DNA for the CDR3: TGCGCCAGCAGCTTGGGAGGGGCCGATGGCTACACCTTC. This sequence encodes CASSLGGADGYTF.

The chain combines TRBV18 with TRBJ1-1; D ambiguous. The CDR3 length is 15 residues. Germline values: CDR1 KGHSH, CDR2 LQKENI. V lost 1 base and J lost 1, with 10 bases in between. The CDR3 nucleotides are TGTGCCAGCTCACCACTGAAGAACCAGAACACTGAAGCTTTCTTT. Translation: CASSPLKNQNTEAFF.

This clonotype came up many times. The J gene is TRBJ1-2, the V gene TRBV3-1; 7 bases are shared with TRBD1. The CDR3 length is 19 residues. Germline V lookup: CDR1 LGHDT, CDR2 YNNKEL (reference sequence). The V and J ends lost 1 base and 3 bases, in that order; junction bases with no gene match: 17. The CDR3 DNA follows: TGTGCCAGCAGCCAAGCGGGGGACAGTCGATTCCTACCGGACTATGGCTACACCTTC. It yields the protein CASSQAGDSRFLPDYGYTF.

The sample holds many counts of this clonotype. The chain links TRBV5-1 to TRBJ1-2; D is undetermined. CDR1 and CDR2 (germline): SGHRS, YFSETQ. Trimming took 0 bases from V and 2 from J, leaving 8 bases between them. This CDR3 has 14 amino acids. In nucleotides, the CDR3 is TGCGCCAGCAGCTTGGATCCGGGCAACTATGGCTACACCTTC. The encoded protein is CASSLDPGNYGYTF.